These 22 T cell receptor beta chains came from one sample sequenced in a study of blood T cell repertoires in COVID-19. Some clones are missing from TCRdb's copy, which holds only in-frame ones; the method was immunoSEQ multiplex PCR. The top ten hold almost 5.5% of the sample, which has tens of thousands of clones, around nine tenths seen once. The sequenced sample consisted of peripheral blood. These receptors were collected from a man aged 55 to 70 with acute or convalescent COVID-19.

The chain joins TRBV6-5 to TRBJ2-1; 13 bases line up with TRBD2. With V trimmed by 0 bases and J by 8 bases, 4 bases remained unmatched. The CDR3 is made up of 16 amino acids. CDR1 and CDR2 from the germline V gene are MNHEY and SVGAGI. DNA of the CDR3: TGTGCCAGCAGTTACTCCGGGACTAGCGGGACCTATGAGCAGTTCTTC. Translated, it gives CASSYSGTSGTYEQFF.

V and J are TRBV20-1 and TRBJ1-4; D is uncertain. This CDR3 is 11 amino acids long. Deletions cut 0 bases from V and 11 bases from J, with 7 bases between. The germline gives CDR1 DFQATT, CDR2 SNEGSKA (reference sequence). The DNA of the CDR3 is TGCAGTGCTAGAGATCCTCTTAAACTGTTTTTT. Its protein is CSARDPLKLFF.

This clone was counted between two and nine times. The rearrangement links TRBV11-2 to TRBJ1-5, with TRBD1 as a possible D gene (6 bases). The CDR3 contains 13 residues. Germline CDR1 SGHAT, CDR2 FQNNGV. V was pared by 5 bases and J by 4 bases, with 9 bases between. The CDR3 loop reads CASSVGQNQPQHF. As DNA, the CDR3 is TGTGCCAGCAGCGTAGGACAGAATCAGCCCCAGCATTTT.

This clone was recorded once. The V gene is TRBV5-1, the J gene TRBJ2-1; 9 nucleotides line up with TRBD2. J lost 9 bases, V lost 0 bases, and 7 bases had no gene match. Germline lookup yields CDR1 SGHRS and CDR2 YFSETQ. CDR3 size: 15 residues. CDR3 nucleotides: TGCGCCAGCAGCTTGGTAACTAGCGGGCTAGGTGAGCAGTTCTTC. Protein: CASSLVTSGLGEQFF.

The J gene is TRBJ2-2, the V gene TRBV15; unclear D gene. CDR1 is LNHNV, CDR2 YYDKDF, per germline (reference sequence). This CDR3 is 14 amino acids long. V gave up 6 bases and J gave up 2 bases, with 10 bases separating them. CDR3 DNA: TGTGCCACCAGGCTAAGACTTAACACCGGGGAGCTGTTTTTT. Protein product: CATRLRLNTGELFF.

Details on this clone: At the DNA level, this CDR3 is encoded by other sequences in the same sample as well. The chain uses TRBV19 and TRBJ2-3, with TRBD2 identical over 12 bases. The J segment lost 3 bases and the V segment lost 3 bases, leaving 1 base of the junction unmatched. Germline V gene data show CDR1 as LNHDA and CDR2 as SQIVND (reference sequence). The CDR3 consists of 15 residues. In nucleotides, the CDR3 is TGTGCCAGTAGTATGACTAGCGGGGGAACAGATACGCAGTATTTT. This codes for CASSMTSGGTDTQYF.

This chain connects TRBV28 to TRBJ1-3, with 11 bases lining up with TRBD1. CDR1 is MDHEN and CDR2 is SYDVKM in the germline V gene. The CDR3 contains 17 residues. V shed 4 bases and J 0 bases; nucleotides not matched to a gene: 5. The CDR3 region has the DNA TGTGCCAGCAGTTCCGGGACAGGGGGTTCCTCTGGAAACACCATATATTTT. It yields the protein CASSSGTGGSSGNTIYF. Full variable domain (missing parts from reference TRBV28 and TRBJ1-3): DVKVTQSSRYLVKRTGEKVFLECVQDMDHENMFWYRQDPGLGLRLIYFSYDVKMKEKGDIPEGYSVSREKKERFSLILESASTNQTSMYLCASSSGTGGSSGNTIYFGEGSWLTVV.

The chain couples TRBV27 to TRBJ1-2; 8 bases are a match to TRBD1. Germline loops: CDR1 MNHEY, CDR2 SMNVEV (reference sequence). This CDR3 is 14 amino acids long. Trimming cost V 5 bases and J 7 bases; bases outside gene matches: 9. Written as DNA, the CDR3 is TGTGCCAGCAGTATGGACAGGGTGGCATCTGGCTACACCTTC. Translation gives CASSMDRVASGYTF.

For the CDR3, the DNA is TGTGCCAGCTTCCGGGGGGGGAAGAACTATGGCTACACCTTC. Encoded protein: CASFRGGKNYGYTF. This sequence joins TRBV2 and TRBJ1-2; D might be TRBD1 (5 bases). CDR3 length equals 14 residues. V was cut by 8 bases and J by 2 bases, with 15 bases left in between. The germline gives CDR1 SNHLY, CDR2 FYNNEI.

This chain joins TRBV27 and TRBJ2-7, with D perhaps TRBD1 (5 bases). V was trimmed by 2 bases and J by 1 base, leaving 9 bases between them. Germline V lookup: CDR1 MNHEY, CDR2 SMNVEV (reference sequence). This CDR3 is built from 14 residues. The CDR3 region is CASSLLPGSYEQYF. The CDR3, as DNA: TGTGCCAGCAGTTTACTTCCAGGGTCCTACGAGCAGTACTTC.

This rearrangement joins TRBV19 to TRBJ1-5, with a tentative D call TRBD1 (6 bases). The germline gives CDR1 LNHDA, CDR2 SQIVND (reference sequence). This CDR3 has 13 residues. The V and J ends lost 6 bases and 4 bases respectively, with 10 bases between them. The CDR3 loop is CASSRDRNQPQHF. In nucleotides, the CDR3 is TGTGCCAGTAGCCGTGACAGGAATCAGCCCCAGCATTTT.

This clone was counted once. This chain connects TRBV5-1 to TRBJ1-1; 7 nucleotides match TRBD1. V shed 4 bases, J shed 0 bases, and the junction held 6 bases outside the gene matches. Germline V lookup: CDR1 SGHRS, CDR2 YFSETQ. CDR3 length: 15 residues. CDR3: CASSTGTVLNTEAFF. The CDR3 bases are TGCGCCAGCAGCACCGGGACAGTTTTGAACACTGAAGCTTTCTTT.

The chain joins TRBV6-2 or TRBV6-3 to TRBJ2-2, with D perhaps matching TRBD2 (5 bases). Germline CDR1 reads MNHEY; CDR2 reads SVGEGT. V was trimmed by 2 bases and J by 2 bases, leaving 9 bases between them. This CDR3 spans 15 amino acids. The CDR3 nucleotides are TGTGCCAGCAGTTACGTACGGGAAAACACCGGGGAGCTGTTTTTT. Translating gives CASSYVRENTGELFF.

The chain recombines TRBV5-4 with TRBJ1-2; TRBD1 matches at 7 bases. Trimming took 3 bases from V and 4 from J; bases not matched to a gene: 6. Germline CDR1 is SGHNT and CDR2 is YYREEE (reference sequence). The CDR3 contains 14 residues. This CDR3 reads CASSSGQELYGYTF. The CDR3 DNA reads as TGTGCCAGCAGCTCTGGACAGGAGCTCTATGGCTACACCTTC.

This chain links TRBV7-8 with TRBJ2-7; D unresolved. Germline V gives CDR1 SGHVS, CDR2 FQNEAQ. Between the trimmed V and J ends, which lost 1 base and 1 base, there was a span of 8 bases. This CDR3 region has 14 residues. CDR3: CASSLDGPSYEQYF. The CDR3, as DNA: TGTGCCAGCAGCTTAGATGGCCCATCCTACGAGCAGTACTTC.

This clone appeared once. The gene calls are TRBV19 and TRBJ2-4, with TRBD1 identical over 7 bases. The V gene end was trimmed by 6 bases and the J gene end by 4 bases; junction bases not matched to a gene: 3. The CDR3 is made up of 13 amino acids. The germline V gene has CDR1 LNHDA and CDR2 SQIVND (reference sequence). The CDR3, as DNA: TGTGCCAGTAGGGCACAGGGGAAAAACATTCAGTACTTC. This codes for CASRAQGKNIQYF. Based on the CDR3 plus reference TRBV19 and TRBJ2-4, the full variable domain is DGGITQSPKYLFRKEGQNVTLSCEQNLNHDAMYWYRQDPGQGLRLIYYSQIVNDFQKGDIAEGYSVSREKKESFPLTVTSAQKNPTAFYLCASRAQGKNIQYFGAGTRLSVL.

The CDR3 DNA follows: TGTGCCAGCAGTCCAGGGGGTACGAACTATGGCTACACCTTC. This sequence encodes CASSPGGTNYGYTF. This chain connects TRBV27 to TRBJ1-2; 7 bases map to TRBD1. After removal of 5 bases from V and 2 bases from J, the junction contained 5 bases not matched to a gene. This CDR3 spans 14 amino acids. Germline values: CDR1 MNHEY, CDR2 SMNVEV (reference sequence).

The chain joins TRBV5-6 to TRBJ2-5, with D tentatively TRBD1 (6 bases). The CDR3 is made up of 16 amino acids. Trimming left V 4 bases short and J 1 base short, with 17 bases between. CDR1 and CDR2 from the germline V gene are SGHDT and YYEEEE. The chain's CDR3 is CASSPKGVGAQETQYF. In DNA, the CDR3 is TGTGCCAGCAGCCCCAAGGGGGTTGGGGCCCAAGAGACCCAGTACTTC. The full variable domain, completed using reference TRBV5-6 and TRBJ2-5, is DAGVTQSPTHLIKTRGQQVTLRCSPKSGHDTVSWYQQALGQGPQFIFQYYEEEERQRGNFPDRFSGHQFPNYSSELNVNALLLGDSALYLCASSPKGVGAQETQYFGPGTRLLVL.

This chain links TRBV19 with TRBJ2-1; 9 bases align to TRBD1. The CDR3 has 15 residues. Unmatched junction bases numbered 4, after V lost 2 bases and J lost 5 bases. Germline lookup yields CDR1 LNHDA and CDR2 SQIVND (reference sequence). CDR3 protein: CASSIPGQGNNEQFF. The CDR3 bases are TGTGCCAGTAGTATACCGGGACAGGGTAACAATGAGCAGTTCTTC. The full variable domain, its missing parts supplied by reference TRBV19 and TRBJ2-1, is DGGITQSPKYLFRKEGQNVTLSCEQNLNHDAMYWYRQDPGQGLRLIYYSQIVNDFQKGDIAEGYSVSREKKESFPLTVTSAQKNPTAFYLCASSIPGQGNNEQFFGPGTRLTVL.

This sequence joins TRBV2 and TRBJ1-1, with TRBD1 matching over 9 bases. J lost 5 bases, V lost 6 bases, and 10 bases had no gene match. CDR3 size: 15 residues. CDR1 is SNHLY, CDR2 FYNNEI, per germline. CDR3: CASRKTGTGMTEAFF. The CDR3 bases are TGTGCCAGCAGAAAAACCGGGACAGGGATGACTGAAGCTTTCTTT.

CDR3 DNA sequence: TGTGCCACCAGCAGAGACGGTGATCAGCCCCAGCATTTT. Protein: CATSRDGDQPQHF. The V and J genes are TRBV15 and TRBJ1-5; D unclear. Germline V gives CDR1 LNHNV, CDR2 YYDKDF (reference sequence). Trimming cost V 0 bases and J 5 bases, with 5 bases left between them. The CDR3 totals 13 residues.

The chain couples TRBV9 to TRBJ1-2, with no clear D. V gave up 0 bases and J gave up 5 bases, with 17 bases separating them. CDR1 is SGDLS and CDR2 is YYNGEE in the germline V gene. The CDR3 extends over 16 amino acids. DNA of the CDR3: TGTGCCAGCAGCGTAGGGTCGGGAGTTTCTTGGTATGGCTACACCTTC. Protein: CASSVGSGVSWYGYTF.